Presented here are 22 T cell receptor beta chains from one specimen sequenced in a study of cytomegalovirus exposure and HLA in healthy donors. PCR primers comprised 60 Vbeta and 13 Jbeta primers. The table came from immunoSEQ multiplex PCR; TCRdb's copy has only in-frame clones and leaves some out. The sample lists around 90,000 clones; less than 65% were seen once. Sequenced: PBMCs. The receptors shown here come from a woman aged 30 to 39 in good health and CMV-seropositive.

This sequence joins TRBV6-5 and TRBJ1-2; D may be TRBD1 (6 bases). The ends were cut back, 4 bases at V and 4 bases at J, with 10 bases in the middle. The CDR3 loop spans 13 amino acids. Germline V gives CDR1 MNHEY, CDR2 SVGAGI. DNA of the CDR3: TGTGCCAGCAGTTCGGGGGGCACCTATGGCTACACCTTC. Translated, it gives CASSSGGTYGYTF.

The chain joins TRBV9 to TRBJ2-7; 8 bases agree with TRBD2. Germline V gene lookup returns CDR1 SGDLS and CDR2 YYNGEE. The trim removed 4 bases at V and 4 bases at J, leaving 7 bases unmatched. The CDR3 is 14 residues long. In DNA, the CDR3 is TGTGCCAGCAGCATCCTTAGCGGGGAATACGAGCAGTACTTC. This translates into CASSILSGEYEQYF.

The chain carries TRBV19 and TRBJ1-2, with 12 positions matching TRBD1. V shed 2 bases, J shed 4 bases, and the junction held 2 bases outside the gene matches. This CDR3 is 15 amino acids long. Germline V gene sequence: CDR1 LNHDA, CDR2 SQIVND (reference sequence). The CDR3 nucleotides are TGTGCCAGTAGTATATCGGGACAGGGGGCCTATGGCTACACCTTC. This encodes CASSISGQGAYGYTF.

The chain is built from TRBV11-3 and TRBJ2-1, with 10 positions matching TRBD2. The CDR3 covers 17 residues. Looked up from germline, CDR1 is SGHNT and CDR2 is YENEEA. V lost 1 base and J lost 7; bases outside the gene matches: 10. CDR3 residues: CASSLAAQRGGHNEQFF. For the CDR3, the DNA is TGTGCCAGCAGCTTAGCCGCCCAGCGGGGGGGCCATAATGAGCAGTTCTTC.

Remarks on this clone: The junction differs from germline at one of its ends, possibly a read error. This sequence joins TRBV7-9 and TRBJ1-4, with 11 bases that match TRBD1. CDR3 length: 17 residues. Germline CDR1 SEHNR, CDR2 FQNEAQ (reference sequence). The CDR3 region has the DNA TGTTCCAGCAGCCCTCGGACAGGGGGCAACGGTGGAGAAAAACTGTTTTTT. It is translated as CSSSPRTGGNGGEKLFF.

The J gene is TRBJ1-1, the V gene TRBV6-1; no clear D gene. V was trimmed by 8 bases and J by 4 bases, leaving 14 bases between them. This CDR3 is 13 amino acids long. Germline V CDR1 and CDR2: MNHNS, SASEGT. The CDR3 loop is CASSLEEGTEAFF. CDR3 coding DNA: TGTGCCAGCTCCCTCGAGGAAGGCACTGAAGCTTTCTTT.

On this clone: A read error may account for a junction end that differs from germline. Different DNA sequences within this sample yield the same CDR3. The chain combines TRBV7-2 with TRBJ1-4, with D maybe TRBD1 (5 bases). The CDR3 loop spans 14 amino acids. Germline V CDR1 and CDR2: SGHTA, FQGNSA. CDR3 in DNA: TGTGCCAGCAGCTTTGGTGGTAGGGGTGAAAAATTGTTTTTT. This sequence encodes CASSFGGRGEKLFF.

The chain carries TRBV4-1 and TRBJ1-6; TRBD1 agrees at 7 bases. The V gene's germline CDR1 is MGHRA and CDR2 YSYEKL. The CDR3 consists of 17 residues. After removal of 0 bases from V and 8 bases from J, the junction contained 10 bases not matched to a gene. The CDR3 nucleotides are TGCGCCAGCAGCCAAGAAGCTCCGGGACAGATTTATTCACCCCTCCACTTT. It translates to CASSQEAPGQIYSPLHF.

This clone has just a few counts. The rearrangement joins TRBV6-1 to TRBJ1-1; D might be TRBD1 (6 bases). V lost 5 bases to trimming and J lost 4 bases, with 17 bases between them. This CDR3 region has 15 residues. CDR1 is MNHNS, CDR2 SASEGT, per germline. CDR3 region: CASSLPGGGGTEAFF. Written as DNA, the CDR3 is TGTGCCAGCAGTCTACCGGGAGGGGGGGGCACTGAAGCTTTCTTT.

This clone was seen a handful of times. This chain uses TRBV18 with TRBJ2-5; D is perhaps TRBD2 (6 bases). The CDR3 length is 13 residues. Germline CDR1 reads KGHSH; CDR2 reads LQKENI. V lost 2 bases to trimming and J lost 5 bases, with 9 bases between them. In nucleotides, the CDR3 is TGTGCCAGCTCACCATCCGGGAGCGAGACCCAGTACTTC. As protein: CASSPSGSETQYF.

CDR3 nucleotide sequence: TGCGCCAGCAGCTTGTCACCCGGACAGGGGGCTGTGCACACTGAAGCTTTCTTT. Translation: CASSLSPGQGAVHTEAFF. The V gene is TRBV5-1, the J gene TRBJ1-1, with 11 bases identical to TRBD1. CDR1 and CDR2 (germline): SGHRS, YFSETQ. This CDR3 comprises 18 residues. Trimming removed 1 base from V and 3 bases from J; junction bases left unmatched: 11.

This chain joins TRBV7-2 and TRBJ2-3; D gene uncertain. The CDR3 has 15 residues. Looked up from germline, CDR1 is SGHTA and CDR2 is FQGNSA. Trimming cost V 5 bases and J 2 bases, with 14 bases left between them. CDR3 nucleotide sequence: TGTGCCAGCAGCCCCGACACATGGTTCACAGATACGCAGTATTTT. Its protein product is CASSPDTWFTDTQYF.

V gene TRBV7-3 combines with J gene TRBJ2-2, with D maybe TRBD1 (6 bases). The CDR3 runs 16 residues. V shed 3 bases and J shed 0 bases, with 11 bases lying between them. Germline values: CDR1 SGHTA, CDR2 FQGTGA. CDR3 residues: CASSLLGQTNTGELFF. The CDR3 coding sequence is TGTGCCAGCAGCTTGCTAGGACAGACGAACACCGGGGAGCTGTTTTTT.

The chain uses TRBV9 and TRBJ1-3; 8 bases match TRBD1. The ends lost 0 bases at V and 7 bases at J; junction bases unmatched: 6. Germline assignment: CDR1 SGDLS and CDR2 YYNGEE. The CDR3 is made up of 15 amino acids. The CDR3, as DNA: TGTGCCAGCAGCGTAGATGGACAGGGTTTGAACACCATATATTTT. The encoded protein is CASSVDGQGLNTIYF.

This clone was counted a few times. The chain is built from TRBV4-3 and TRBJ1-1; no clear D. The V end lost 4 bases, the J end lost 7 bases, and 10 bases lay between the germline ends. The CDR3 consists of 12 residues. Germline CDR1 reads LGHNA; CDR2 reads YSLEER. DNA of the CDR3: TGCGCCAGCAGCCTCGGGAACCGTGAAGCTTTCTTT. This codes for CASSLGNREAFF.

The chain has TRBV9 and TRBJ2-7, with D perhaps TRBD2 (5 bases). V was cut by 4 bases and J by 5 bases, with 13 bases left in between. The germline CDR1 and CDR2 sequences are SGDLS and YYNGEE. This CDR3 has 13 amino acids. The CDR3 bases are TGTGCCAGCAGCCCAGGATCGGGGAACGAGCAGTACTTC. Translation gives CASSPGSGNEQYF.

This chain links TRBV5-1 with TRBJ2-7; 10 bases line up with TRBD1. This CDR3 spans 17 amino acids. The germline V gene encodes CDR1 SGHRS and CDR2 YFSETQ. V shed 0 bases and J 7 bases; nucleotides not matched to a gene: 13. CDR3 bases: TGCGCCAGCAGCTTGGCTATAAGGGACAGGGGTTTAGAGGAGCAGTACTTC. Translated: CASSLAIRDRGLEEQYF.

The CDR3, as DNA: TGTGCCAGCAGCTCCGGGACAGTTGACTACGAGCAGTACTTC. Translated, it gives CASSSGTVDYEQYF. This sequence joins TRBV5-6 and TRBJ2-7; 7 nucleotides agree with TRBD1. The germline V gene has CDR1 SGHDT and CDR2 YYEEEE. The junction had 6 bases not matched to a gene; V was cut back by 3 bases and J by 3 bases. The CDR3 covers 14 residues.

The chain recombines TRBV28 with TRBJ1-1, with 10 positions matching TRBD1. This CDR3 contains 14 residues. Germline CDR1 and CDR2: MDHEN and SYDVKM. Trimming removed 3 bases from V and 5 bases from J; junction bases left unmatched: 3. The CDR3, as DNA: TGTGCCAGCAGTTTCTCGGACAGGGGGACTGAAGCTTTCTTT. It yields the protein CASSFSDRGTEAFF.

The CDR3 protein is CASAPGQNYEQYF. In DNA, the CDR3 is TGTGCCAGCGCCCCGGGACAGAACTACGAGCAGTACTTC. The V call is TRBV9, the J call TRBJ2-5; 7 bases fit TRBD1. The J call is uncertain, as TRBJ2-7 better fits the DNA end. CDR3 length equals 13 residues. The V gene's germline CDR1 is SGDLS and CDR2 YYNGEE.

In this sample, this clone turned up a few times. The rearrangement joins TRBV25-1 to TRBJ1-1, with 10 bases lining up with TRBD1. The CDR3 covers 15 residues. Germline lookup yields CDR1 MGHDK and CDR2 SYGVNS. V lost 6 bases to trimming and J lost 1 base; unmatched junction nucleotides: 5. Written as DNA, the CDR3 is TGTGCCAGCAGGGACCGGGACAGGGGGAACACTGAAGCTTTCTTT. Translating gives CASRDRDRGNTEAFF.

The sample holds a few counts of this clone. J is TRBJ2-1 and V is TRBV6-5, with 13 bases that match TRBD2. The ends lost 6 bases at V and 7 bases at J; junction bases unmatched: 6. The CDR3 extends over 15 amino acids. Germline V gives CDR1 MNHEY, CDR2 SVGAGI. The CDR3 spells CASSRGTSGENEQFF. The CDR3 DNA reads TGTGCCAGCAGCCGCGGGACTAGCGGGGAGAATGAGCAGTTCTTC.